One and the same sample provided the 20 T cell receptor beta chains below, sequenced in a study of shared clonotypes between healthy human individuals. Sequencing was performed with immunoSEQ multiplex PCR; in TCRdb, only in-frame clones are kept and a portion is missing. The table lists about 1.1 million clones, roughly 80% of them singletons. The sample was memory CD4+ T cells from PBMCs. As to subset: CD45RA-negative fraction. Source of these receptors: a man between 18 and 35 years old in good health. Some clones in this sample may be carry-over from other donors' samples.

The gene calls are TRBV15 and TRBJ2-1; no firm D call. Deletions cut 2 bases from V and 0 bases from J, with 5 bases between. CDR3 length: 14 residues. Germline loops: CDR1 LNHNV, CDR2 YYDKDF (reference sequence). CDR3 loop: CATSRISSYNEQFF. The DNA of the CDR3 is TGTGCCACCAGCAGAATAAGCTCCTACAATGAGCAGTTCTTC. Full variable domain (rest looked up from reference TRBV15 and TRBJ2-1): DAMVIQNPRYQVTQFGKPVTLSCSQTLNHNVMYWYQQKSSQAPKLLFHYYDKDFNNEADTPDNFQSRRPNTSFCFLDIRSPGLGDTAMYLCATSRISSYNEQFFGPGTRLTVL.

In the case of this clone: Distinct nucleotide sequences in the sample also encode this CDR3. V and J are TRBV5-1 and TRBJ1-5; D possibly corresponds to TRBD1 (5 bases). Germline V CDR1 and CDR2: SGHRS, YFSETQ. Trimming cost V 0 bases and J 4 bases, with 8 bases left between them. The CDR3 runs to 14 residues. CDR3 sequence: CASSLGDGNQPQHF. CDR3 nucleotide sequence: TGCGCCAGCAGCTTGGGGGACGGGAATCAGCCCCAGCATTTT. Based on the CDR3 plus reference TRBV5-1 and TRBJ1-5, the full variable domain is KAGVTQTPRYLIKTRGQQVTLSCSPISGHRSVSWYQQTPGQGLQFLFEYFSETQRNKGNFPGRFSGRQFSNSRSEMNVSTLELGDSALYLCASSLGDGNQPQHFGDGTRLSIL.

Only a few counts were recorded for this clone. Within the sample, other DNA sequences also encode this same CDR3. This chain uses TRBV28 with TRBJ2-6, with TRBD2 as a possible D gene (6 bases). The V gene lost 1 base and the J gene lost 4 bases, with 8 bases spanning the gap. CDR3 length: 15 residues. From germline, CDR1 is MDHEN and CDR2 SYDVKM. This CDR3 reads CASSLSAGGANVLTF. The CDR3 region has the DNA TGTGCCAGCAGTTTATCGGCGGGAGGGGCCAACGTCCTGACTTTC.

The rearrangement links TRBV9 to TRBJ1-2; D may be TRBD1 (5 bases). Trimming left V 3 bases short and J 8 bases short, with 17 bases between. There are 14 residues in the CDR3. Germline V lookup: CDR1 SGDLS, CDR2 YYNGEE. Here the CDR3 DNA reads TGTGCCAGCAGCGCCCCGGAGGGGTTGAGGGGCTACACCTTC. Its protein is CASSAPEGLRGYTF. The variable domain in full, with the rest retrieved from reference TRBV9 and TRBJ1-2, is DSGVTQTPKHLITATGQRVTLRCSPRSGDLSVYWYQQSLDQGLQFLIQYYNGEERAKGNILERFSAQQFPDLHSELNLSSLELGDSALYFCASSAPEGLRGYTFGSGTRLTVV.

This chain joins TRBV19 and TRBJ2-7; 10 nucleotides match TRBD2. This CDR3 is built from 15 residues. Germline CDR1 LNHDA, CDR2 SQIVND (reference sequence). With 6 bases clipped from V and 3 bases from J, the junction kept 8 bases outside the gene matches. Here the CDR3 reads CASRVQTSGYYEQYF. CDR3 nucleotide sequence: TGTGCCAGTAGAGTCCAGACTAGCGGGTACTACGAGCAGTACTTC.

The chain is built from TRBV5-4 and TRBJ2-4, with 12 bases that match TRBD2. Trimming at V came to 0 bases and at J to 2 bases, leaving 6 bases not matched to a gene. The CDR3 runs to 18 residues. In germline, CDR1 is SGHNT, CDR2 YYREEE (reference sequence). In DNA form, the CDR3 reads TGTGCCAGCAGCTTGGGACTAGCGGGAGTAGGGTCCAAAAACATTCAGTACTTC. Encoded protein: CASSLGLAGVGSKNIQYF.

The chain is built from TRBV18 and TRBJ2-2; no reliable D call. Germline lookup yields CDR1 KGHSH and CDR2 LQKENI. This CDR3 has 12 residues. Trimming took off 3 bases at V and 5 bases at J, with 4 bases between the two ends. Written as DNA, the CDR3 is TGTGCCAGCTCACCCTCAACCGGGGAGCTGTTTTTT. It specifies CASSPSTGELFF.

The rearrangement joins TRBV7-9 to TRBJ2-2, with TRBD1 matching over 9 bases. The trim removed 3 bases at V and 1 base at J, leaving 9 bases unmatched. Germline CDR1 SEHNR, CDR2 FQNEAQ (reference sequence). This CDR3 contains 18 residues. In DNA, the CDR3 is TGTGCCAGCAGCTTCACAGGGGGCAATAAGCGGAACACCGGGGAGCTGTTTTTT. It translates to CASSFTGGNKRNTGELFF.

CDR3 protein: CASSLASTGGSTAYEQYF. CDR3 coding DNA: TGTGCCAGCAGCTTAGCGAGTACAGGGGGCTCCACTGCCTACGAGCAGTACTTC. This sequence joins TRBV7-2 and TRBJ2-7, with 9 bases lining up with TRBD1. Losses at the gene ends were 0 bases for V and 2 bases for J; bases not matched to a gene: 11. Germline assignment: CDR1 SGHTA and CDR2 FQGNSA. This CDR3 is 18 amino acids long.

The CDR3 DNA reads TGTGCCAGCAGTGAGGTAATAAGCGGGATTTACGAGCAGTACTTC. Translation gives CASSEVISGIYEQYF. This chain connects TRBV2 to TRBJ2-7; 7 bases match TRBD2. V was clipped by 3 bases and J by 4 bases; unmatched bases: 9. This CDR3 is 15 amino acids long. In germline, CDR1 is SNHLY, CDR2 FYNNEI.

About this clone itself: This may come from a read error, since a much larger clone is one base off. The CDR3 coding sequence is TGTGCCAGCAGCTTGGTACAGGGTGGTGAAAAACTGTTTTTT. Its protein is CASSLVQGGEKLFF. The J gene is TRBJ1-4, the V gene TRBV7-9; perhaps TRBD1 as D (6 bases). The CDR3 consists of 14 residues. The V end lost 3 bases, the J end lost 7 bases, and 12 bases lay between the germline ends. The V gene's germline CDR1 is SEHNR and CDR2 FQNEAQ (reference sequence).

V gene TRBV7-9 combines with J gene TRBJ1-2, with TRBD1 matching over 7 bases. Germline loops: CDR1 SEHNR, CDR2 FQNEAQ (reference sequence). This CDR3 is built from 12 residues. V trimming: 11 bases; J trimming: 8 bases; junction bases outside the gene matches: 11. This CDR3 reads CAGERGRRGYTF. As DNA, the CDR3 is TGTGCCGGAGAAAGGGGGCGACGGGGCTACACCTTC.

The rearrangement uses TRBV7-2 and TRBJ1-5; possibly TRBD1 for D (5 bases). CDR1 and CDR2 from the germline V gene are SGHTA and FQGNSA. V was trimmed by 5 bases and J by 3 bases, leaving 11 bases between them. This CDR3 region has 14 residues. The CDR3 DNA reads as TGTGCCAGCAGCCGTGGGGGGTTCAATCAGCCCCAGCATTTT. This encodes CASSRGGFNQPQHF. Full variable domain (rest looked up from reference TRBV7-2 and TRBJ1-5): GAGVSQSPSNKVTEKGKDVELRCDPISGHTALYWYRQSLGQGLEFLIYFQGNSAPDKSGLPSDRFSAERTGGSVSTLTIQRTQQEDSAVYLCASSRGGFNQPQHFGDGTRLSIL.

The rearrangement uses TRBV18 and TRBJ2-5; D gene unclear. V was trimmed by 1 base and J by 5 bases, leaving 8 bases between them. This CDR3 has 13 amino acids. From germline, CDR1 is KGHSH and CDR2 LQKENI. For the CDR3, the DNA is TGTGCCAGCTCACCACGTAGTTCGGAGACCCAGTACTTC. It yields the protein CASSPRSSETQYF.

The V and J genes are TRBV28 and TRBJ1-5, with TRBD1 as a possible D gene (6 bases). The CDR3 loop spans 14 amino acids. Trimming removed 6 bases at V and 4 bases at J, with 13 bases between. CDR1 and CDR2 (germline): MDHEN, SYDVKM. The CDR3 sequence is CASRSRTENQPQHF. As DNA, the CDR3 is TGTGCCAGCAGGAGTCGGACAGAGAATCAGCCCCAGCATTTT.

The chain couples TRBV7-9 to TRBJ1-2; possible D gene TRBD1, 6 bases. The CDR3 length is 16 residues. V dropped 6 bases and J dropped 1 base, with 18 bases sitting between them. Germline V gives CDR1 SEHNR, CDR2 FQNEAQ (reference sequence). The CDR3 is CASSDTGSPLNYGYTF. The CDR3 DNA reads TGTGCCAGCAGTGATACAGGGTCCCCCCTTAACTATGGCTACACCTTC.

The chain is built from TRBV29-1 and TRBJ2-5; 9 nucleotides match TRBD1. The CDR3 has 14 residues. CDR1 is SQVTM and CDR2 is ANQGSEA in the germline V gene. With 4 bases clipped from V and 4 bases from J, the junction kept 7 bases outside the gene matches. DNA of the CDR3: TGCAGCGTTGCTGGGACAGGGAGCGGAGAGACCCAGTACTTC. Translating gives CSVAGTGSGETQYF.

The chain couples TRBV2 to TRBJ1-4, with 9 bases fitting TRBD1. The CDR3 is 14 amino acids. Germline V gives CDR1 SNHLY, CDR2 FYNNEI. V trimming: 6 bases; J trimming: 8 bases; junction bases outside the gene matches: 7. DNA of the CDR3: TGTGCCAGCAGCAGGGACAGGGTAGGAGAAAAACTGTTTTTT. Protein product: CASSRDRVGEKLFF.

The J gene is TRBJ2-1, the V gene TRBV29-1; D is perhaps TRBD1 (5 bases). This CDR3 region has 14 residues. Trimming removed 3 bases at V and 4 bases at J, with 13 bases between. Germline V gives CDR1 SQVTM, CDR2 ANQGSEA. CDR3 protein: CSVESGHPYNEQFF. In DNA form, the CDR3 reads TGCAGCGTTGAGTCTGGACACCCGTACAATGAGCAGTTCTTC.

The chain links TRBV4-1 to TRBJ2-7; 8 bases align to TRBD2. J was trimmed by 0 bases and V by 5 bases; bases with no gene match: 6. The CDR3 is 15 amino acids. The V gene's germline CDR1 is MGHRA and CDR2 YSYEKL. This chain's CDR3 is CASSAPGTSSYEQYF. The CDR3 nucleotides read TGCGCCAGCAGCGCGCCCGGGACTAGCTCCTACGAGCAGTACTTC.